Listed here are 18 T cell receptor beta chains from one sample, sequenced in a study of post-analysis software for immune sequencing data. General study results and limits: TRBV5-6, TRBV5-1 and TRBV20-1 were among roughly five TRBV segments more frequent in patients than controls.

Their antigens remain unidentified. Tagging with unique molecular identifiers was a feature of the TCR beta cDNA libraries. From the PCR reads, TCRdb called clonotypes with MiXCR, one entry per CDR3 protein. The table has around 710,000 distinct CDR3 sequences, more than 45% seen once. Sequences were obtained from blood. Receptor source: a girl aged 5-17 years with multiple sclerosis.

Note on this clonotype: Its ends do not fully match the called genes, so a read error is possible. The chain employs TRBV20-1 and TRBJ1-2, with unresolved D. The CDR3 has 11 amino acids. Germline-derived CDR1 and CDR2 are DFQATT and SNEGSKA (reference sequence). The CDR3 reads CSARADYGYTF. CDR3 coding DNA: TGCAGTGCTAGGGCGGACTACGGCTACACCTTC.

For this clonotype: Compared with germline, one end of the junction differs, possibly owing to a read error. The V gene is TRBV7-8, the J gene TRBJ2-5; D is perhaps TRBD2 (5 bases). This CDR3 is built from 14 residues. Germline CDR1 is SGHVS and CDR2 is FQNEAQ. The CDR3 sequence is CASNLIGAGETQYF. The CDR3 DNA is TGTGCCAGCAACTTAATAGGTGCGGGAGAGACCCAGTACTTC.

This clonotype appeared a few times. CDR3 residues: CASSYGAGAGTYNEQFF. The CDR3 nucleotides read TGTGCCAGCAGTTACGGAGCGGGAGCAGGGACCTACAATGAGCAGTTCTTC. This chain connects TRBV6-6 to TRBJ2-1, with 8 bases aligning to TRBD2. V trimming: 2 bases; J trimming: 2 bases; junction bases outside the gene matches: 8. CDR3 length: 17 amino acids. Germline CDR1 is MNHNY and CDR2 is SVGAGI (reference sequence).

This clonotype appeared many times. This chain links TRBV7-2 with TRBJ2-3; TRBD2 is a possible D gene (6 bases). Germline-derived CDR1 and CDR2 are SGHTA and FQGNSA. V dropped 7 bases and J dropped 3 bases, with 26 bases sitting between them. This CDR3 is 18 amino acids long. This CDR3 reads CASTRANPGTPLTDTQYF. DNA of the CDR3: TGTGCCAGCACCAGAGCAAACCCCGGGACTCCCTTGACAGATACGCAGTATTTT.

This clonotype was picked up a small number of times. DNA of the CDR3: TGCAGTGCTAGAGATCGCGCGCTAGCGGGCGCCCGCCCTTGGGAGCAGTACTTC. Amino acid sequence: CSARDRALAGARPWEQYF. The V call is TRBV20-1, the J call TRBJ2-7; 8 bases match TRBD2. Germline values: CDR1 DFQATT, CDR2 SNEGSKA (reference sequence). CDR3 length equals 18 residues. Trimming cost V 0 bases and J 7 bases; bases outside gene matches: 20.

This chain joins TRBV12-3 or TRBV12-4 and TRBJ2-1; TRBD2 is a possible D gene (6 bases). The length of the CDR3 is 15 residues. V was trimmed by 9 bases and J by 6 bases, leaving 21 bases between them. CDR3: CASLPAGTIRNEQFF. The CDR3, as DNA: TGTGCCAGTCTACCTGCGGGAACTATACGCAATGAGCAGTTCTTC.

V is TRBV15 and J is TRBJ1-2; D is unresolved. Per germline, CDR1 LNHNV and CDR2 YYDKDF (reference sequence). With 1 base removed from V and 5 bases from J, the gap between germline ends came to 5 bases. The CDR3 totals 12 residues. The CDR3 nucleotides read TGTGCCACCAGCAGAGTGGATTATGGCTACACCTTC. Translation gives CATSRVDYGYTF. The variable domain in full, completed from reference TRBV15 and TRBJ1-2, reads DAMVIQNPRYQVTQFGKPVTLSCSQTLNHNVMYWYQQKSSQAPKLLFHYYDKDFNNEADTPDNFQSRRPNTSFCFLDIRSPGLGDTAMYLCATSRVDYGYTFGSGTRLTVV.

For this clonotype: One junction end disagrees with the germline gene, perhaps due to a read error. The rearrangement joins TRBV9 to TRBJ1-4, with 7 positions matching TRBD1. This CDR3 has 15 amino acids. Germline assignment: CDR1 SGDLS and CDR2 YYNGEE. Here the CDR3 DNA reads TGTGCCAGCAGCGTAGGACAGGGACATAATGAAAAACGGTTTTTT. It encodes CASSVGQGHNEKRFF.

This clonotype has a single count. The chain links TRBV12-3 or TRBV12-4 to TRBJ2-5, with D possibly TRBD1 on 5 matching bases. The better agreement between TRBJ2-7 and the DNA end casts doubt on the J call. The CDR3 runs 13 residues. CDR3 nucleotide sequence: TGTGCCAGCAGACCAGGGTCTACGGGCGAGCAGTACTTC. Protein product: CASRPGSTGEQYF.

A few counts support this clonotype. CDR3 loop: CASSANTGVGYEQYF. In nucleotides, the CDR3 is TGTGCCAGCAGCGCAAACACAGGGGTCGGCTACGAGCAGTACTTC. This rearrangement joins TRBV5-5 to TRBJ2-7; TRBD1 matches 7 bases. Germline CDR1 SGHKS, CDR2 YYEKEE (reference sequence). The CDR3 has 15 residues. J was trimmed by 3 bases and V by 4 bases; bases with no gene match: 10.

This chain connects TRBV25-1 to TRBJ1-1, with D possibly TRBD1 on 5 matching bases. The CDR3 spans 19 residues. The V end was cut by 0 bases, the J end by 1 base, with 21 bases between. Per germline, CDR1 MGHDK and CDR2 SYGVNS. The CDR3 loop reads CASSEYFVGIRGSNTEAFF. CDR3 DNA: TGTGCCAGCAGTGAATATTTTGTTGGGATTCGGGGGTCGAACACTGAAGCTTTCTTT.

This CDR3 reads CASSLAGMGRPYF. For the CDR3, the DNA is TGCGCCAGCAGCTTGGCCGGAATGGGACGCCCGTACTTC. The genes are TRBV5-1 and TRBJ2-5, with D possibly called TRBD1 or TRBD2 (5 bases each). This CDR3 spans 13 amino acids. Germline assignment: CDR1 SGHRS and CDR2 YFSETQ. V was trimmed by 0 bases and J by 13 bases, leaving 16 bases between them. Full variable domain (missing parts from reference TRBV5-1 and TRBJ2-5): KAGVTQTPRYLIKTRGQQVTLSCSPISGHRSVSWYQQTPGQGLQFLFEYFSETQRNKGNFPGRFSGRQFSNSRSEMNVSTLELGDSALYLCASSLAGMGRPYFGPGTRLLVL.

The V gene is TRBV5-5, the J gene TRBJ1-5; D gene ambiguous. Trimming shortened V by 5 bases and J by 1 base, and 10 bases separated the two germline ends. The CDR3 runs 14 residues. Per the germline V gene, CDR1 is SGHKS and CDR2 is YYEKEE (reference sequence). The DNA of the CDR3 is TGTGCCAGCAGTCCGATCCCCAGCAATCAGCCCCAGCATTTT. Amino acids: CASSPIPSNQPQHF.

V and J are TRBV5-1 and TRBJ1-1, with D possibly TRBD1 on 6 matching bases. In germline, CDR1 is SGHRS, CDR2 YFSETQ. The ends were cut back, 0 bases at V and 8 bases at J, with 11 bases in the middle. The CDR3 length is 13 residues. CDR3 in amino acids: CASSLGTGYEAFF. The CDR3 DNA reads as TGCGCCAGCAGCTTGGGTACAGGGTACGAAGCTTTCTTT.

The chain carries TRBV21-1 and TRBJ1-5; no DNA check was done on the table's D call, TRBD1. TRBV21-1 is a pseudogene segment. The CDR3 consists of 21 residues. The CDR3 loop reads CASSKGTVEIAGWNSNQPQHF. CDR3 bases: TGTGCCAGCAGCAAAGGAACCGTGGAAATAGCAGGGTGGAATAGCAATCAGCCCCAGCATTTT.

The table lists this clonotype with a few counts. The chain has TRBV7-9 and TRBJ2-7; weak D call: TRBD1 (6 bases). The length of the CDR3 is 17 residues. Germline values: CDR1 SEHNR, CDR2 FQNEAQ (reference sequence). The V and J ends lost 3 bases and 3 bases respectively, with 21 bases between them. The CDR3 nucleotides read TGTGCCAGCAGCTTCCCCGGGACACCGTCTCCCCTCTACGAGCAGTACTTC. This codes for CASSFPGTPSPLYEQYF. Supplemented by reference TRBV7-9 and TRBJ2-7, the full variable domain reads DTGVSQNPRHKITKRGQNVTFRCDPISEHNRLYWYRQTLGQGPEFLTYFQNEAQLEKSRLLSDRFSAERPKGSFSTLEIQRTEQGDSAMYLCASSFPGTPSPLYEQYFGPGTRLTVT.

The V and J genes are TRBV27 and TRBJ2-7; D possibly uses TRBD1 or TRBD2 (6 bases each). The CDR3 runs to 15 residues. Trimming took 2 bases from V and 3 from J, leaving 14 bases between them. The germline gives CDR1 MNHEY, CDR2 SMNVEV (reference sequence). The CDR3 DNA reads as TGTGCCAGCAGTTTAGGACGGGGGCTAGTCTACGAGCAGTACTTC. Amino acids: CASSLGRGLVYEQYF.

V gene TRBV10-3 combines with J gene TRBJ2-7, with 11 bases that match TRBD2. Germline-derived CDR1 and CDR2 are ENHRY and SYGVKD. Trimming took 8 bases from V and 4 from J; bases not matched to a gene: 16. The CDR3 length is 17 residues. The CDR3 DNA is TGTGCCATCCGAGCCGGGACTAGCGGACATCCTAGTTACGAGCAGTACTTC. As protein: CAIRAGTSGHPSYEQYF.